This paragraph covers one T cell receptor beta chain sequence. A read error may explain this, as a much larger clone is one base away. This entry comes from a study of blood T cells in healthy people across ages. As for the study in general: About one barcoded beta molecule per two T cells came from capture by template switching.

The CDR3 consists of 11 residues. CDR1 SGHTA and CDR2 FQGNSA come from the germline V gene. Extraction of total RNA produced a minimum of 5.5 micrograms from each sample. Together with a sample-barcoded 5' primer, a J-beta primer mix was included in a second PCR lasting about 6 to 11 cycles. Each TCR beta cDNA got a 12-nucleotide random molecular identifier. TCRdb re-derived calls from the 5' RACE reads in MiXCR, one entry per CDR3 protein. The sample yields roughly 900,000 distinct CDR3 sequences, 29% seen once. The chain links TRBV7-2 to TRBJ2-7; D unclear. This clonotype was obtained from a woman older than 75 in good health. Sequencing used blood. CDR3 bases: TGTGCCGGCAGCTTAGCACCAAAGCAGTACTTC. Its translation is CAGSLAPKQYF.